The clone carrying this T cell receptor beta chain has only one observation. This specimen comes from a study of blood T cell repertoires in COVID-19. Overall study: The study drew acute and convalescent COVID-19 samples from the United States, Italy and Spain. T cells, B-cell-depleted T cells, or PBMCs supplied cDNA or gDNA.

Under the authors' procedure: Reference gene primer amplification gave nucleated cell count estimates. Repertoires were generated with immunoSEQ multiplex PCR, while TCRdb's copy carries only in-frame clones and drops some. V and J calls and clone size come straight from that table; D and trimming were deduced from the DNA. The table records approximately 320,000 clones, 65% to 90% of them present only once. From germline, CDR1 is MDHEN and CDR2 SYDVKM. CDR3 length: 16 amino acids. With 3 bases clipped from V and 3 bases from J, the junction kept 8 bases outside the gene matches. The sequence came from a human donor in a cohort sampled during active COVID-19. This rearrangement joins TRBV28 to TRBJ2-7, with 10 nucleotides matching TRBD2. Sequencing was carried out using peripheral blood. CDR3 region: CASSLLAGGKIYEQYF. In DNA, the CDR3 is TGTGCCAGCAGTTTGTTAGCGGGGGGCAAGATCTACGAGCAGTACTTC. Based on the CDR3 plus reference TRBV28 and TRBJ2-7, the full variable domain is DVKVTQSSRYLVKRTGEKVFLECVQDMDHENMFWYRQDPGLGLRLIYFSYDVKMKEKGDIPEGYSVSREKKERFSLILESASTNQTSMYLCASSLLAGGKIYEQYFGPGTRLTVT.